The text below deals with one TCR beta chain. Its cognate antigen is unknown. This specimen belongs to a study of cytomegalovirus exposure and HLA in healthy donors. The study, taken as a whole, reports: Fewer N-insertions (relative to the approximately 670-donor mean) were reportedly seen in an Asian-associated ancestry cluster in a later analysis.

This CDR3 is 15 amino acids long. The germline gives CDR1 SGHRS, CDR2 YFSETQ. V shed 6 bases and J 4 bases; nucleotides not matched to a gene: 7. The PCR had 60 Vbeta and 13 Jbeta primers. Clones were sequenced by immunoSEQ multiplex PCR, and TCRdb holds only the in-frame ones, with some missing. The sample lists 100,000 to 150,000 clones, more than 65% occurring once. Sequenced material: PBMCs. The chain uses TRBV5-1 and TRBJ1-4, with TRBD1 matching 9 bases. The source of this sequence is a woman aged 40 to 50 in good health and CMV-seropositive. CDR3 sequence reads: CASTGTGRVNEKLFF. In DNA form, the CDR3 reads TGCGCCAGCACCGGGACAGGGCGGGTTAATGAAAAACTGTTTTTT. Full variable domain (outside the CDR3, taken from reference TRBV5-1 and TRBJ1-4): KAGVTQTPRYLIKTRGQQVTLSCSPISGHRSVSWYQQTPGQGLQFLFEYFSETQRNKGNFPGRFSGRQFSNSRSEMNVSTLELGDSALYLCASTGTGRVNEKLFFGSGTQLSVL.